This T cell receptor (beta chain) was sequenced for a study of cytomegalovirus exposure and HLA in healthy donors. Trimming stripped 6 bases from V and 0 bases from J, with 11 bases between. The germline CDR1 and CDR2 sequences are GTSNPN and SVGIG (reference sequence). The CDR3 is 14 residues long. This clone was detected a few times. The PCR employed 60 Vbeta primers together with 13 Jbeta primers. Using immunoSEQ multiplex PCR, the repertoire was profiled, and TCRdb retains in-frame clones only, with some absent. Here the sample spans 70,000 to 90,000 clones, roughly 80% being singletons. Sequenced material: PBMCs. The rearrangement joins TRBV30 to TRBJ1-4; unclear D gene. The receptor was isolated from a man aged 40-55 years in good health and CMV-seronegative. Here the CDR3 DNA reads TGTGCCTGTCATAACAGAGCAACTAATGAAAAACTGTTTTTT. Its protein is CACHNRATNEKLFF. The full variable domain, completed using reference TRBV30 and TRBJ1-4, is SQTIHQWPATLVQPVGSPLSLECTVEGTSNPNLYWYRQAAGRGLQLLFYSVGIGQISSEVPQNLSASRPQDRQFILSSKKLLLSDSGFYLCACHNRATNEKLFFGSGTQLSVL.